This passage covers 14 T cell receptor beta chains from one sample sequenced in a study of CD8 T cells in Susac syndrome. The RNA input was 0.5 to 1 ug, and it was reverse transcribed with random hexamers. TCRdb re-analysed the immunoSEQ multiplex PCR reads in MiXCR, keeping a single row per CDR3 protein. The sample contains approximately 190,000 distinct CDR3 sequences, 95% of which appear only once. The sample comprised CD8+ T cells from PBMCs. The receptors come from a human donor with Susac syndrome.

The V gene is TRBV27, the J gene TRBJ2-7, with D unclear. Germline CDR1 MNHEY, CDR2 SMNVEV (reference sequence). V was pared by 5 bases and J by 4 bases, with 12 bases between. This CDR3 has 13 residues. Here the CDR3 reads CASSTGPIYEQYF. CDR3 DNA: TGTGCCAGCAGTACCGGGCCCATTTACGAGCAGTACTTC.

The chain is built from TRBV3-1 and TRBJ1-2; tentatively, D is TRBD1 (6 bases). The CDR3 totals 13 residues. Germline V gives CDR1 LGHDT, CDR2 YNNKEL (reference sequence). V lost 5 bases and J lost 7, with 14 bases in between. This CDR3 is CASSRGQRRGYTF. CDR3 DNA sequence: TGTGCCAGCAGCAGAGGACAGAGACGTGGCTACACCTTC. Complete variable domain (other parts from reference TRBV3-1 and TRBJ1-2): DTAVSQTPKYLVTQMGNDKSIKCEQNLGHDTMYWYKQDSKKFLKIMFSYNNKELIINETVPNRFSPKSPDKAHLNLHINSLELGDSAVYFCASSRGQRRGYTFGSGTRLTVV.

DNA of the CDR3: TGCAGTGCTAGGGACAGGGCGCACTATGGCTACACCTTC. It codes for CSARDRAHYGYTF. V is TRBV20-1 and J is TRBJ1-2; 8 bases map to TRBD1. The germline V gene has CDR1 DFQATT and CDR2 SNEGSKA (reference sequence). There are 13 residues in the CDR3. V dropped 3 bases and J dropped 3; count of bases not matched to a gene: 3.

The rearrangement joins TRBV20-1 to TRBJ2-7, with D perhaps TRBD1 (6 bases). The germline V gene encodes CDR1 DFQATT and CDR2 SNEGSKA (reference sequence). V lost 3 bases to trimming and J lost 3 bases, with 12 bases between them. The CDR3 has 13 residues. The CDR3 spells CSASEGVVYEQYF. In DNA, the CDR3 is TGCAGTGCTAGTGAGGGGGTAGTCTACGAGCAGTACTTC.

This sequence joins TRBV28 and TRBJ2-1; 7 bases line up with TRBD2. The CDR3 covers 16 residues. CDR1 and CDR2 from the germline V gene are MDHEN and SYDVKM. V trimming: 7 bases; J trimming: 5 bases; junction bases outside the gene matches: 14. This CDR3 reads CASTSMGEGDNNEQFF. CDR3 nucleotides: TGTGCCAGCACCTCCATGGGGGAGGGTGACAACAATGAGCAGTTCTTC. Variable domain in full (rest from reference TRBV28 and TRBJ2-1): DVKVTQSSRYLVKRTGEKVFLECVQDMDHENMFWYRQDPGLGLRLIYFSYDVKMKEKGDIPEGYSVSREKKERFSLILESASTNQTSMYLCASTSMGEGDNNEQFFGPGTRLTVL.

This chain joins TRBV24-1 and TRBJ2-1; 9 positions match TRBD2. Losses at the gene ends were 4 bases for V and 0 bases for J; bases not matched to a gene: 12. Germline lookup yields CDR1 KGHDR and CDR2 SFDVKD. This CDR3 has 19 amino acids. In DNA form, the CDR3 reads TGTGCCACCAGTGAACATAAACTAGCGGGTGAGAGCTCCTACAATGAGCAGTTCTTC. This translates into CATSEHKLAGESSYNEQFF.

The chain carries TRBV14 and TRBJ2-7, with 7 bases lining up with TRBD1. This CDR3 spans 14 amino acids. CDR1 SGHDN and CDR2 FVKESK come from the germline V gene. After removal of 5 bases from V and 1 base from J, the junction contained 5 bases not matched to a gene. This chain's CDR3 is CASSDRVISYEQYF. The DNA for the CDR3 is TGTGCCAGCAGCGACAGGGTAATTTCCTACGAGCAGTACTTC.

J is TRBJ2-7 and V is TRBV10-3; TRBD2 might be the D (6 bases). Germline assignment: CDR1 ENHRY and CDR2 SYGVKD. CDR3 length: 13 amino acids. The V gene lost 2 bases and the J gene lost 2 bases, with 7 bases spanning the gap. The chain's CDR3 is CAISEGGTYEQYF. The CDR3 DNA reads TGTGCCATCAGTGAGGGAGGGACCTACGAGCAGTACTTC.

The V call is TRBV9, the J call TRBJ2-5, with 8 bases that match TRBD2. The CDR3 length is 15 residues. V gave up 0 bases and J gave up 4 bases; unmatched junction bases: 5. Germline V gene data show CDR1 as SGDLS and CDR2 as YYNGEE. This CDR3 is CASSVGSGGPETQYF. CDR3 nucleotide sequence: TGTGCCAGCAGCGTAGGTTCGGGGGGGCCAGAGACCCAGTACTTC.

V is TRBV12-3 or TRBV12-4 and J is TRBJ1-1; D is perhaps TRBD1 (5 bases). Trimming pared 3 bases from V and 5 bases from J, leaving 7 bases between. CDR3 size: 12 residues. The CDR3 DNA sequence: TGTGCCAGCAGTTTGGGGCGGACTGAAGCTTTCTTT. Its translation: CASSLGRTEAFF.

The rearrangement joins TRBV12-3 or TRBV12-4 to TRBJ2-1; D not certain. Trimming stripped 7 bases from V and 0 bases from J, with 13 bases between. The CDR3 has 15 residues. The CDR3 is CASTAPQSSYNEQFF. In DNA form, the CDR3 reads TGTGCCAGCACCGCCCCACAAAGCTCCTACAATGAGCAGTTCTTC.

The chain is built from TRBV29-1 and TRBJ2-3; 10 nucleotides align to TRBD1. Germline trimming cut 0 bases from V and 4 bases from J; bases unmatched to any gene: 7. The germline V gene encodes CDR1 SQVTM and CDR2 ANQGSEA. The CDR3 has 16 amino acids. This CDR3 is CSVEEGTGALADTQYF. DNA of the CDR3: TGCAGCGTTGAAGAAGGGACAGGGGCCTTGGCAGATACGCAGTATTTT.

V gene TRBV3-1 combines with J gene TRBJ1-4, with D perhaps TRBD1 (5 bases). Germline-derived CDR1 and CDR2 are LGHDT and YNNKEL (reference sequence). The germline V and J ends were trimmed by 4 bases and 7 bases, with 13 bases remaining between them. This CDR3 is 14 amino acids long. Written as DNA, the CDR3 is TGTGCCAGCAGCCTTGAGGGGCTGAGTGAAAAACTGTTTTTT. Residues: CASSLEGLSEKLFF.

The chain combines TRBV4-1 with TRBJ1-1; 9 bases map to TRBD1. Per germline, CDR1 MGHRA and CDR2 YSYEKL. The CDR3 has 16 residues. The junction had 8 bases not matched to a gene; V was cut back by 2 bases and J by 4 bases. The CDR3 sequence: CASSQLPGQGTTEAFF. The CDR3 DNA sequence: TGCGCCAGCAGCCAACTGCCGGGACAGGGTACCACTGAAGCTTTCTTT.